This TCR beta chain was recorded in a study of T cell changes during pregnancy in multiple sclerosis. Sequenced by immunoSEQ multiplex PCR; TCRdb stores in-frame clones only, minus some. The sample lists about 76,000 clones; around 93% were seen once. This CDR3 has 17 amino acids. The material sequenced was peripheral blood, taken in the second trimester of pregnancy. The chain couples TRBV21-1 to TRBJ2-6; no check of the table's D call, TRBD1, against the DNA was made. TRBV21-1 is an annotated pseudogene. This sequence originates from a female donor with multiple sclerosis, enrolled in a pregnancy study. The CDR3 is CASSKRSFSSGANVLTF. CDR3 sequence (DNA): TGTGCCAGCAGCAAACGATCCTTCAGCTCTGGGGCCAACGTCCTGACTTTC.